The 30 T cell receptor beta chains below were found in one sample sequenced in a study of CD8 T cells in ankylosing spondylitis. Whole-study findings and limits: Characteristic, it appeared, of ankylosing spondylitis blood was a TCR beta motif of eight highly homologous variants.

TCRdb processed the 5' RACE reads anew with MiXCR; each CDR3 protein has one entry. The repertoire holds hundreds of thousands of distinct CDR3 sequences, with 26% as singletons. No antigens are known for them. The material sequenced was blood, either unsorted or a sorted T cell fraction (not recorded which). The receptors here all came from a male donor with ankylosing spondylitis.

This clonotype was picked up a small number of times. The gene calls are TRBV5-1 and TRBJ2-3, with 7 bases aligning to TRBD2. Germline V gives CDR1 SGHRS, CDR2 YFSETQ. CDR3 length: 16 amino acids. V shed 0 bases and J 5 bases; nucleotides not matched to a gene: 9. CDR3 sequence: CASSLDWAGAGDTQYF. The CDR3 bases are TGCGCCAGCAGCTTGGACTGGGCGGGAGCGGGAGATACGCAGTATTTT.

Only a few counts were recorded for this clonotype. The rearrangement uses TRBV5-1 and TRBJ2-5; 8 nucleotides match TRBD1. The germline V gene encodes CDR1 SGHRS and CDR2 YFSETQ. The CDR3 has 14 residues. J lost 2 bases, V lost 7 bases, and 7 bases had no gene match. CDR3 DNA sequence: TGCGCCAGCTCGGCTCGGACAGGGCAAGAGACCCAGTACTTC. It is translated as CASSARTGQETQYF.

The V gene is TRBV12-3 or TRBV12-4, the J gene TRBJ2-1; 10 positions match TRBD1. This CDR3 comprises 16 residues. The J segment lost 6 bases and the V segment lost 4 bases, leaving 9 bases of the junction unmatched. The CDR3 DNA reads TGTGCCAGCAGTTCTGCCGGGACAGGGGCGACCAATGAGCAGTTCTTC. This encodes CASSSAGTGATNEQFF.

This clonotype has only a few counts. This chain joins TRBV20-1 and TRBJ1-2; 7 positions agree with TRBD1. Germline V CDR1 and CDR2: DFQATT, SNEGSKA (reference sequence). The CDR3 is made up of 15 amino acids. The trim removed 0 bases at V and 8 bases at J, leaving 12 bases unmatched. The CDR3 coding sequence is TGCAGTGCTAGAGATGGAGGCAGGGGGGTGCGGGGCTACACCTTC. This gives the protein CSARDGGRGVRGYTF.

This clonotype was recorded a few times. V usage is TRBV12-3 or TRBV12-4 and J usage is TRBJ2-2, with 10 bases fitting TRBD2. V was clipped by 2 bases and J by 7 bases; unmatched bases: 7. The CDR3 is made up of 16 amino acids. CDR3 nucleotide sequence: TGTGCCAGCAGTTTAAGCGGGAGGGCCGGAGGCGGGGAGCTGTTTTTT. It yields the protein CASSLSGRAGGGELFF.

The CDR3 DNA follows: TGTGCCAGCAGTCCCGACCCGACGGGTGAGGGCACAGATACGCAGTATTTT. Residues: CASSPDPTGEGTDTQYF. This rearrangement joins TRBV27 to TRBJ2-3; D is unclear. The CDR3 has 17 residues. Trimming pared 5 bases from V and 1 base from J, leaving 19 bases between. Germline V gene sequence: CDR1 MNHEY, CDR2 SMNVEV (reference sequence).

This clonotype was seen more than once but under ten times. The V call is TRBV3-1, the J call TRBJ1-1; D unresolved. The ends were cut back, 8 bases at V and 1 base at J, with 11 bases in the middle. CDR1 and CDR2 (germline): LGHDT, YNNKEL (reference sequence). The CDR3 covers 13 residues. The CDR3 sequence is CASSRDWNTEAFF. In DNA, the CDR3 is TGTGCCAGCTCCCGTGACTGGAACACTGAAGCTTTCTTT. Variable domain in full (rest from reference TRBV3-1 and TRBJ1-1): DTAVSQTPKYLVTQMGNDKSIKCEQNLGHDTMYWYKQDSKKFLKIMFSYNNKELIINETVPNRFSPKSPDKAHLNLHINSLELGDSAVYFCASSRDWNTEAFFGQGTRLTVV.

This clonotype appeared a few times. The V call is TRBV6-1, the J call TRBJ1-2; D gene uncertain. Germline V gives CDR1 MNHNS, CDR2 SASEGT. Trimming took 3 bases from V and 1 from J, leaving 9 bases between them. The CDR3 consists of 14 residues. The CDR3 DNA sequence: TGTGCCAGCAGTGATCGCTACCTTAACTATGGCTACACCTTC. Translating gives CASSDRYLNYGYTF.

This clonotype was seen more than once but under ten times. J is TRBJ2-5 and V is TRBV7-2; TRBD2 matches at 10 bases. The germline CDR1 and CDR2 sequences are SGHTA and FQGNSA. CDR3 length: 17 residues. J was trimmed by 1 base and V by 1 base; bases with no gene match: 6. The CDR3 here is CASSLVGLAATQETQYF. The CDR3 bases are TGTGCCAGCAGCTTAGTAGGACTAGCGGCCACCCAAGAGACCCAGTACTTC. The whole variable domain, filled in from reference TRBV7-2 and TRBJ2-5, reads GAGVSQSPSNKVTEKGKDVELRCDPISGHTALYWYRQSLGQGLEFLIYFQGNSAPDKSGLPSDRFSAERTGGSVSTLTIQRTQQEDSAVYLCASSLVGLAATQETQYFGPGTRLLVL.

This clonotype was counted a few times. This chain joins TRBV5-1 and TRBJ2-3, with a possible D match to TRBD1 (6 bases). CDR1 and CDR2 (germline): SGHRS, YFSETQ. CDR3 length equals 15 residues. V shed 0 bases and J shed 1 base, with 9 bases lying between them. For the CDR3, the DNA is TGCGCCAGCAGCTTGGACAGGGATGGCACAGATACGCAGTATTTT. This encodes CASSLDRDGTDTQYF.

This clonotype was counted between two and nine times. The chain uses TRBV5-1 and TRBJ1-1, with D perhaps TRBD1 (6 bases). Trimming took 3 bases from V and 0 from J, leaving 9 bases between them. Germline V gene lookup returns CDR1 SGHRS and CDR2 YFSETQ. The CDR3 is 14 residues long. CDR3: CASSWTVMNTEAFF. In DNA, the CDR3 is TGCGCCAGCAGCTGGACAGTGATGAACACTGAAGCTTTCTTT. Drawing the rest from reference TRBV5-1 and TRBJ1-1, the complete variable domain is KAGVTQTPRYLIKTRGQQVTLSCSPISGHRSVSWYQQTPGQGLQFLFEYFSETQRNKGNFPGRFSGRQFSNSRSEMNVSTLELGDSALYLCASSWTVMNTEAFFGQGTRLTVV.

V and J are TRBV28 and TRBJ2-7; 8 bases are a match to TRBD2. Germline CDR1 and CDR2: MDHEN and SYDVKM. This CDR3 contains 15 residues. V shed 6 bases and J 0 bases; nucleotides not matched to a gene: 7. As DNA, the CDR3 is TGTGCCAGCAGGGGACTAGGGATGAGCTCCTACGAGCAGTACGTC. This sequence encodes CASRGLGMSSYEQYV.

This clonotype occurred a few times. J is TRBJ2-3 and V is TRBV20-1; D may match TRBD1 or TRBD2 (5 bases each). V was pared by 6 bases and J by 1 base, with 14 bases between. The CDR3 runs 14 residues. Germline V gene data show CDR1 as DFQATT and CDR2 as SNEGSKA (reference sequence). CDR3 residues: CSAHGTPGTDTQYF. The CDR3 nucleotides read TGCAGTGCCCACGGGACGCCTGGCACAGATACGCAGTATTTT.

DNA for the CDR3: TGCAGTGCACCTACTAGCGCCCGCGAGCAGTACTTC. It specifies CSAPTSAREQYF. V gene TRBV20-1 combines with J gene TRBJ2-7; 7 nucleotides line up with TRBD2. The J segment lost 6 bases and the V segment lost 6 bases, leaving 8 bases of the junction unmatched. Germline lookup yields CDR1 DFQATT and CDR2 SNEGSKA (reference sequence). This CDR3 is built from 12 residues.

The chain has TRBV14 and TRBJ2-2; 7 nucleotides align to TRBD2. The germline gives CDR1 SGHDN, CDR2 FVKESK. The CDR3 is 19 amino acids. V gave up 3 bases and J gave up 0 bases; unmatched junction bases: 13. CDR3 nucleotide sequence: TGTGCCAGCAGCCAGGCCAGTCAAACTAGCGCCGCGAACACCGGGGAGCTGTTTTTT. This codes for CASSQASQTSAANTGELFF.

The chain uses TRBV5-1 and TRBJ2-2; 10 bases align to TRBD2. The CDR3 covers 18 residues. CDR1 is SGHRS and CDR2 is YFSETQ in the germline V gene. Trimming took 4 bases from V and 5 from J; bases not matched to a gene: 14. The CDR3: CASSRGGVAGGITGELFF. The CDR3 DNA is TGCGCCAGCAGCCGAGGCGGAGTAGCGGGAGGAATAACCGGGGAGCTGTTTTTT. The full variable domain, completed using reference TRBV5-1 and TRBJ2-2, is KAGVTQTPRYLIKTRGQQVTLSCSPISGHRSVSWYQQTPGQGLQFLFEYFSETQRNKGNFPGRFSGRQFSNSRSEMNVSTLELGDSALYLCASSRGGVAGGITGELFFGEGSRLTVL.

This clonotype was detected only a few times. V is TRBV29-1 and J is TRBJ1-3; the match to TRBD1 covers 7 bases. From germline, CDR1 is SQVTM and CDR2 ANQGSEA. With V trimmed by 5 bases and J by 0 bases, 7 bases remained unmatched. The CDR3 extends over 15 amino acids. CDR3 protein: CSVMDRTLSGNTIYF. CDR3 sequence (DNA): TGCAGCGTTATGGACAGGACCCTCTCTGGAAACACCATATATTTT.

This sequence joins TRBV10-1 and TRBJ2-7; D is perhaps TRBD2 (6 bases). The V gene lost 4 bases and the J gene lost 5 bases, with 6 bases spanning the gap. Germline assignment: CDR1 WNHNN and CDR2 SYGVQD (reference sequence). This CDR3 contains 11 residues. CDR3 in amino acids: CASSVADEQYF. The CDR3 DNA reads TGCGCCAGCAGTGTAGCGGACGAGCAGTACTTC.

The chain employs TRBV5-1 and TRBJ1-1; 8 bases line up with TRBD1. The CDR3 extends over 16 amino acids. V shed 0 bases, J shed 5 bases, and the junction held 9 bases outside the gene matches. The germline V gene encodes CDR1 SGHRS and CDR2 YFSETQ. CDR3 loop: CASSLEPTGAITEAFF. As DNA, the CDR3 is TGCGCCAGCAGCTTGGAACCGACAGGGGCGATAACTGAAGCTTTCTTT.

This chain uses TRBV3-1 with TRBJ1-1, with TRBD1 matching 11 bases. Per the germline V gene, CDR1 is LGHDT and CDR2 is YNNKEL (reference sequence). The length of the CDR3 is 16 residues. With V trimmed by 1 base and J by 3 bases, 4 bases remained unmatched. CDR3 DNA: TGTGCCAGCAGCCAAGGGACAGGGGGCGTGGACACTGAAGCTTTCTTT. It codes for CASSQGTGGVDTEAFF. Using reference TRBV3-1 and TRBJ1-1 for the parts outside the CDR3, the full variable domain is DTAVSQTPKYLVTQMGNDKSIKCEQNLGHDTMYWYKQDSKKFLKIMFSYNNKELIINETVPNRFSPKSPDKAHLNLHINSLELGDSAVYFCASSQGTGGVDTEAFFGQGTRLTVV.

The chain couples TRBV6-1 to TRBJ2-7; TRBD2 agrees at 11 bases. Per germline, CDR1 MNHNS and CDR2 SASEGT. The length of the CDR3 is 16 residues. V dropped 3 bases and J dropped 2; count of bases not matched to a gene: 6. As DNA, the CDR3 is TGTGCCAGCAGTGATAGGGGACTAGCGGTTCCCTACGAGCAGTACTTC. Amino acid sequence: CASSDRGLAVPYEQYF.

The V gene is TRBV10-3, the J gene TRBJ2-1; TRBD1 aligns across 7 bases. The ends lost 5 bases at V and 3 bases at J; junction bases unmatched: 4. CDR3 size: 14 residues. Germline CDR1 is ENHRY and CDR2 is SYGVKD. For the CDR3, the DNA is TGTGCCATCAGTTCCCGGGACAGCTACAATGAGCAGTTCTTC. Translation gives CAISSRDSYNEQFF.

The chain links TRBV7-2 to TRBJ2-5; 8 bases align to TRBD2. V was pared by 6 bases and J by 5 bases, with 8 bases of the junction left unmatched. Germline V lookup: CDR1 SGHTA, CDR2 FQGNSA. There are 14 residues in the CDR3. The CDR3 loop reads CASRDQAGVETQYF. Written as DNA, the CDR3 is TGTGCCAGCAGGGATCAAGCGGGAGTGGAGACCCAGTACTTC.

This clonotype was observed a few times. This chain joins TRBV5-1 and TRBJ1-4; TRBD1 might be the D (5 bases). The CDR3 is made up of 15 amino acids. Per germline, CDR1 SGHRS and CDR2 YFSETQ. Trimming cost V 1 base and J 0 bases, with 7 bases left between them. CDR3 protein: CASSLTGATNEKLFF. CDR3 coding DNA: TGCGCCAGCAGCTTGACAGGAGCAACTAATGAAAAACTGTTTTTT.

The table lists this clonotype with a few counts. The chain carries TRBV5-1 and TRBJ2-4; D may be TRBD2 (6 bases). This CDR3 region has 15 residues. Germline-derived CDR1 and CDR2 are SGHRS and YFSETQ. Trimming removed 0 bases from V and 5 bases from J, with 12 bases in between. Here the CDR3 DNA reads TGCGCCAGCAGCTTGGATATGGGGGGAGAAAACATTCAGTACTTC. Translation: CASSLDMGGENIQYF.

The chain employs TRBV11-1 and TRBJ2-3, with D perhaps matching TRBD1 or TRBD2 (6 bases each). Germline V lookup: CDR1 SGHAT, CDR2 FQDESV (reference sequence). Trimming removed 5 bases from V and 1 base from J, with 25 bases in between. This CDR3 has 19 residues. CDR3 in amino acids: CASSPRGGPPGGGTDTQYF. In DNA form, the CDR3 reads TGTGCCAGCAGCCCAAGGGGCGGGCCTCCCGGGGGCGGCACAGATACGCAGTATTTT.

The CDR3 coding sequence is TGTGCCACCAGCATCTGGGAAGGGACTGGAAACACCATATATTTT. It translates to CATSIWEGTGNTIYF. V gene TRBV15 combines with J gene TRBJ1-3; D uncertain. Trimming took off 4 bases at V and 2 bases at J, with 12 bases between the two ends. The CDR3 loop spans 15 amino acids. CDR1 is LNHNV and CDR2 is YYDKDF in the germline V gene (reference sequence).

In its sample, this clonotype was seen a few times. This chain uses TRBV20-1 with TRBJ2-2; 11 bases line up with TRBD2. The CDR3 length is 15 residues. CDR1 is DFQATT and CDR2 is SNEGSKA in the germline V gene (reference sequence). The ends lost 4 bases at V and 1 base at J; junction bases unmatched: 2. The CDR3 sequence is CSAKGTSGNTGELFF. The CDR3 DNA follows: TGCAGTGCTAAAGGGACTAGCGGGAACACCGGGGAGCTGTTTTTT.

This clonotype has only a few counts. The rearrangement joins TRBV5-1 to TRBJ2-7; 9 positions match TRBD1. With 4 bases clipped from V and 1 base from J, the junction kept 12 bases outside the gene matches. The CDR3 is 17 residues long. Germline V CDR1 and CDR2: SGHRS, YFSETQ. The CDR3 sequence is CASSQTGTGPPSYEQYF. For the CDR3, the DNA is TGCGCCAGCAGCCAAACCGGGACAGGGCCCCCATCCTACGAGCAGTACTTC.

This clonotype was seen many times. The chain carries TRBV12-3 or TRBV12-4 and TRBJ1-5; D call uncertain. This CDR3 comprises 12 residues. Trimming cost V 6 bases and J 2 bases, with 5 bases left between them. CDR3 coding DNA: TGTGCCAGCAGCCTCGGCAATCAGCCCCAGCATTTT. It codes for CASSLGNQPQHF.